The 4 T cell receptor beta chains below were found in one sample sequenced in a study of blood T cells in healthy people across ages. The second PCR ran about 6 to 11 cycles with a sample-barcoded 5' primer and J-beta primers. TCRdb ran MiXCR on the 5' RACE reads and lists one entry per CDR3 protein. This sample has approximately 1,100,000 distinct CDR3 sequences, with 35% to 55% found just once. Specimen: blood. The receptors come from a woman aged 55-70 years in good health.

This rearrangement joins TRBV12-3 or TRBV12-4 to TRBJ2-1, with TRBD1 as a possible D gene (5 bases). The CDR3 covers 17 residues. V was shortened by 3 bases and J by 7 bases, with 22 bases between the two germline ends. The CDR3 DNA reads TGTGCCAGCAGTTTCTTTCCTCCTGGGAAGGGGAAGAATGAGCAGTTCTTC. This sequence encodes CASSFFPPGKGKNEQFF.

A few counts support this clonotype. The chain links TRBV21-1 to TRBJ2-7; whether TRBD1, the table's D call, matches the DNA was not checked. TRBV21-1 has pseudogene status. The CDR3 is 14 residues long. The CDR3 DNA sequence: TGTGCCAGCAGCAGACAGGGGGGAAGATACGAGCAGTACTTC. This gives the protein CASSRQGGRYEQYF.

This clonotype has only a few counts. The chain is built from TRBV7-7 and TRBJ2-1, with 9 nucleotides matching TRBD1. The germline V gene has CDR1 SSHAT and CDR2 FNYEAQ (reference sequence). This CDR3 is built from 14 residues. Trimming cost V 0 bases and J 9 bases; bases outside gene matches: 3. DNA for the CDR3: TGTGCCAGCAGCTTAGCGACAGGGGGTGGTGAGCAGTTCTTC. Translation: CASSLATGGGEQFF.

This clonotype appeared once. The genes are TRBV28 and TRBJ1-1; TRBD1 is a possible D gene (6 bases). Germline CDR1 MDHEN, CDR2 SYDVKM. V lost 8 bases to trimming and J lost 0 bases, with 16 bases between them. This CDR3 has 15 amino acids. Here the CDR3 reads CASGTRVLMNTEAFF. The CDR3 nucleotides read TGTGCCAGCGGGACACGAGTCTTGATGAACACTGAAGCTTTCTTT.